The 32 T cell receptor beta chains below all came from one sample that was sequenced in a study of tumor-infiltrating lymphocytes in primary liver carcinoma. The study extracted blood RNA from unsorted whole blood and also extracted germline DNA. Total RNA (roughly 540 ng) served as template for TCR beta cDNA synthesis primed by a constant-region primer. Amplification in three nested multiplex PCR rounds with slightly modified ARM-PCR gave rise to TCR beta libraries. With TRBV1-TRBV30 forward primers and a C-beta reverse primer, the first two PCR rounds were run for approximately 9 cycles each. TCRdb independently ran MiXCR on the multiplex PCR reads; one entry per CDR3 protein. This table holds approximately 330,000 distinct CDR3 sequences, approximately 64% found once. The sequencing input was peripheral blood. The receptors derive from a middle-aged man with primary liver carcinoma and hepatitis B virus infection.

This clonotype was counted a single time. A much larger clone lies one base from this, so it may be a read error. The CDR3 DNA reads TGTGCCAGCAGCCAAGATTTTTACCTAGCGGTAGTTTCGCAGACCCAGTACTTC. It encodes CASSQDFYLAVVSQTQYF. V gene TRBV4-2 combines with J gene TRBJ2-5; TRBD2 agrees at 7 bases. The CDR3 length is 18 residues. V lost 0 bases to trimming and J lost 6 bases; unmatched junction nucleotides: 16. Germline-derived CDR1 and CDR2 are LGHNA and YNFKEQ.

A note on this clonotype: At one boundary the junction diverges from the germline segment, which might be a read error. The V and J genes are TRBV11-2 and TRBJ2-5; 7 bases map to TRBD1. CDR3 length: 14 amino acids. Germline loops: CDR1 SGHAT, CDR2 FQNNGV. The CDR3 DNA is TGTGCTAGCAGCCCGGACAGGTTACGAGGGACCCAGTACTTC. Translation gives CASSPDRLRGTQYF.

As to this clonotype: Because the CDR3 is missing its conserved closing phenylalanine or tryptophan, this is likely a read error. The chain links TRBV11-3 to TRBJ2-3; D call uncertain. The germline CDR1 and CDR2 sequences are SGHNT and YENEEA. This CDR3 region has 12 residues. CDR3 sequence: CASTLIADTQYL. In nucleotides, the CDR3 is TGTGCCAGCACCTTAATCGCAGATACGCAGTATCTT.

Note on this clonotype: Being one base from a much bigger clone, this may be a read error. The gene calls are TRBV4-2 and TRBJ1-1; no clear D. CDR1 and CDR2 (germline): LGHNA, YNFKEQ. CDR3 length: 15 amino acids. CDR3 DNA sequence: TGTGCCAGCCGCCAAGATCGGGTTCGGAACACTGAAGCTTTCTTT. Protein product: CASRQDRVRNTEAFF.

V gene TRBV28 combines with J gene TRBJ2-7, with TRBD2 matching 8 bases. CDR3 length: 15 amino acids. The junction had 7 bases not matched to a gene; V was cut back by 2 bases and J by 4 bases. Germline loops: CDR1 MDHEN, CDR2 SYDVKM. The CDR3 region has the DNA TGTGCCAGCAGTTTAAGCGGGGGTAGGGAGTACGAGCAGTACTTC. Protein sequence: CASSLSGGREYEQYF.

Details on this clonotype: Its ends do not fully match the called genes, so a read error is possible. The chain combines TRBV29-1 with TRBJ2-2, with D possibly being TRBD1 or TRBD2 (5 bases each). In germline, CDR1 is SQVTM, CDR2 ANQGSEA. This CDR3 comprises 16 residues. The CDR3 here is CSVGRRGRENTGVLFF. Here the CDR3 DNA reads TGCAGCGTTGGTCGCCGGGGCAGGGAAAACACCGGGGTGCTGTTTTTT.

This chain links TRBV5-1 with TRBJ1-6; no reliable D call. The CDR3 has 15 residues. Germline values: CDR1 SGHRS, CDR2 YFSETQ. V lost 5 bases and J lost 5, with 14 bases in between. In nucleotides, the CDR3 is TGCGCCAGCAGATTAACCGGGCCAAATAATTCACCCCTCCACTTT. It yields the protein CASRLTGPNNSPLHF.

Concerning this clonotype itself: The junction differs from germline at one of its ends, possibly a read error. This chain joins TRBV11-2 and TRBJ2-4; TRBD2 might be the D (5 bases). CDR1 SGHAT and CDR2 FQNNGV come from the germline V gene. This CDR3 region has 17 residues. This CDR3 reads CASSPNIGDSDKKIRYF. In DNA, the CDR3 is TGTGCCAGCAGCCCGAATATCGGGGATAGTGACAAAAAGATTCGGTACTTC.

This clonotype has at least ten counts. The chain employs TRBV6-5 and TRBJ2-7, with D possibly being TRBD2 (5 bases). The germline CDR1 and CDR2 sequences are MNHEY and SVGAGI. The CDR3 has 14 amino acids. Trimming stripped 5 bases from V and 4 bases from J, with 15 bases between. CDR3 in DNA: TGTGCCAGCAGTACGACTCTAGCTTCTTACGAGCAGTACTTC. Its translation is CASSTTLASYEQYF.

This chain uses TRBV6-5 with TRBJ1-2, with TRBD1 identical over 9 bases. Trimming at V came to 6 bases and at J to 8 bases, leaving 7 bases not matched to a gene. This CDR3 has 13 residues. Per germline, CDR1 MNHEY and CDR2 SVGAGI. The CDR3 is CASRKQGAGGYTF. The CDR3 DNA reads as TGTGCCAGCAGGAAACAGGGGGCAGGGGGCTACACCTTC.

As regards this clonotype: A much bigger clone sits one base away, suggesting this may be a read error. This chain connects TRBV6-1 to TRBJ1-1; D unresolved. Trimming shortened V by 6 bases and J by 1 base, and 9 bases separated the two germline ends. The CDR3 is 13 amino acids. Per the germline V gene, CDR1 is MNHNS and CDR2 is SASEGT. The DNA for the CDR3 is TGTGCCAGCAGCGTGTTCAGGAACACTGAAGCTTTCTTT. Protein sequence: CASSVFRNTEAFF.

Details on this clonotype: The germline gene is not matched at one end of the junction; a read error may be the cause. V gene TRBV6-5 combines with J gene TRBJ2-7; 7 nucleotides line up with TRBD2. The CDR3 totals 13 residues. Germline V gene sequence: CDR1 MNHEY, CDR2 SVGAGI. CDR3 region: CATSRGGPYQQYF. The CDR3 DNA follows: TGTGCCACCTCAAGGGGAGGGCCCTACCAGCAGTACTTC.

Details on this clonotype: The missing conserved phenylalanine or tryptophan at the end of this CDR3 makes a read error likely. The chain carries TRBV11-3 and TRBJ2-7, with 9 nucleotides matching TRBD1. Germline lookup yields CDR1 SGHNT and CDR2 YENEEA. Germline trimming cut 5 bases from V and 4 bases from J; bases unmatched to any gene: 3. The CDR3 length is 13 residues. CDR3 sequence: CASSPGTGYEQYI. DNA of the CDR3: TGTGCCAGCAGCCCCGGGACAGGGTACGAGCAGTACATC.

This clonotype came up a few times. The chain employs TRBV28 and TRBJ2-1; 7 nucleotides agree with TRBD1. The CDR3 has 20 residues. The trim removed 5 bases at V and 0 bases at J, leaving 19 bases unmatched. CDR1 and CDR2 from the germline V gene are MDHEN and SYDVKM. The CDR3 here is CASSGDKTGKLPFSYNEQFF. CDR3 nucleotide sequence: TGTGCCAGCAGTGGGGATAAGACAGGGAAACTACCCTTCTCCTACAATGAGCAGTTCTTC.

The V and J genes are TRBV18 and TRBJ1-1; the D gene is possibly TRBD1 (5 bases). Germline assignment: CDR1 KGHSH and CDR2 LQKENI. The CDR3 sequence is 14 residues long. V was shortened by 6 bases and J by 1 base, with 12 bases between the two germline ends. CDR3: CASSLAGQNTEAFF. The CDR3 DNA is TGTGCCAGCTCCCTCGCAGGGCAGAACACTGAAGCTTTCTTT. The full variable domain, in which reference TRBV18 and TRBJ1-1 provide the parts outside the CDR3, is NAGVMQNPRHLVRRRGQEARLRCSPMKGHSHVYWYRQLPEEGLKFMVYLQKENIIDESGMPKERFSAEFPKEGPSILRIQQVVRGDSAAYFCASSLAGQNTEAFFGQGTRLTVV.

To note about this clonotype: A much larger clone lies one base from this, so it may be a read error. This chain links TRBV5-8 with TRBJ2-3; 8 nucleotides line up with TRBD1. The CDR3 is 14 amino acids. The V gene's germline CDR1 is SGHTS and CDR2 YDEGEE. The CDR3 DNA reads TGTGCCAGCAGCCCCGATCAGGGGGCAGATATGCAGTATTTT. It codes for CASSPDQGADMQYF.

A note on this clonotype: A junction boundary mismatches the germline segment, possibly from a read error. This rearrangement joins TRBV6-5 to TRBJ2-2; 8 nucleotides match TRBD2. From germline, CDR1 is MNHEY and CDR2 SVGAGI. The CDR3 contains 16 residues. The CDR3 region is CAGSYELAEVSGELFF. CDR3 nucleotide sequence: TGTGCCGGCAGTTACGAACTAGCGGAAGTAAGCGGGGAGCTGTTTTTT.

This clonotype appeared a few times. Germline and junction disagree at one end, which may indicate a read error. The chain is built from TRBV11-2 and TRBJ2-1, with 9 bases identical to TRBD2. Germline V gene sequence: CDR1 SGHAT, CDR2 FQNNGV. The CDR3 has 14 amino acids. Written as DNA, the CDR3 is TGTGCCAGTAGCTTAGAACTAGCGGGCAATGAGCAGTTCTTC. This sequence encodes CASSLELAGNEQFF.

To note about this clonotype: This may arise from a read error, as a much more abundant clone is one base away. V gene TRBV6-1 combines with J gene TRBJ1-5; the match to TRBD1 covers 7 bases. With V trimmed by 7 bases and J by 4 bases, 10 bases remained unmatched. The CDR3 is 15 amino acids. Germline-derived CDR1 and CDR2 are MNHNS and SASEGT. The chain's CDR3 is CASNERTGSNQPQHF. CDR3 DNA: TGTGCCAGCAATGAGAGGACAGGCTCTAATCAGCCCCAGCATTTT.

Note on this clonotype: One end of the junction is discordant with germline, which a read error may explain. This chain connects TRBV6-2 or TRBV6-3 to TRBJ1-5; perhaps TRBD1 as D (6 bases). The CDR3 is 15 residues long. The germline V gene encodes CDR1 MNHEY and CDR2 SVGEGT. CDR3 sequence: CASSLSGENDQHQHF. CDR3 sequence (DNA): TGCGCCAGTAGTTTGTCAGGGGAAAACGATCAGCACCAGCATTTT.

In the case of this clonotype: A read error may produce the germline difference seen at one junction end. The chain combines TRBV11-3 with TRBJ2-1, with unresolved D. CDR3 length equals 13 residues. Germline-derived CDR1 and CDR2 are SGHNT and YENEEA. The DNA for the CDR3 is TGTGCCAGCAACTCGGTTCCAGGCAATGAACAGTTCTTC. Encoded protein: CASNSVPGNEQFF. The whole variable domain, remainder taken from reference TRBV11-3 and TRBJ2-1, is EAGVVQSPRYKIIEKKQPVAFWCNPISGHNTLYWYLQNLGQGPELLIRYENEEAVDDSQLPKDRFSAERLKGVDSTLKIQPAELGDSAVYLCASNSVPGNEQFFGPGTRLTVL.

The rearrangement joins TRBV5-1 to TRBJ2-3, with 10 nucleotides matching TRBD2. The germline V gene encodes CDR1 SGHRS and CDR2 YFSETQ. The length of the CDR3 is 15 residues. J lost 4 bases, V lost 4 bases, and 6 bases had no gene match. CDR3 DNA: TGCGCCAGCAGCCGGAGCGGGAGGGAATCAGATACGCAGTATTTT. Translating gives CASSRSGRESDTQYF.

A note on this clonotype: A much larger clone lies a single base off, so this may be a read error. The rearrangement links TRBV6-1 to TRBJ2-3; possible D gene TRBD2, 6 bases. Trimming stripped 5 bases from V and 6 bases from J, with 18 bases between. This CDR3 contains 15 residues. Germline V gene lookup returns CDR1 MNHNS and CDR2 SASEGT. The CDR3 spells CASSTGDSVLDTQYF. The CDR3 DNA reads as TGTGCCAGCAGTACGGGGGATAGCGTTTTGGATACGCAGTATTTT.

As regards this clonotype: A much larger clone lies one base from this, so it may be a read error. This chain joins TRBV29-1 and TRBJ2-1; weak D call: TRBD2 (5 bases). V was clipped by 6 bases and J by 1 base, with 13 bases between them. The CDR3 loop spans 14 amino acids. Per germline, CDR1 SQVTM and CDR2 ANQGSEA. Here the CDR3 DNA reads TGCAGCGTGGTACCAGCGGCGTCCTACAATGAGCAGTTCTTC. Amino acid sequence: CSVVPAASYNEQFF.

The CDR3 DNA reads as TGTGCCAACGGCCGATTTGGGGGATATGAGACCCAGTACTTC. As protein: CANGRFGGYETQYF. V gene TRBV11-2 combines with J gene TRBJ2-5; TRBD1 or TRBD2 may be the D gene (5 bases each). The V end was cut by 10 bases, the J end by 5 bases, with 20 bases between. Germline lookup yields CDR1 SGHAT and CDR2 FQNNGV. The CDR3 is 14 residues long.

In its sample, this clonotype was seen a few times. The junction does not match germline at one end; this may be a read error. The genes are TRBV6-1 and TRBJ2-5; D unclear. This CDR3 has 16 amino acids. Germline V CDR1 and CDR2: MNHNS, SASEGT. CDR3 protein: CASKVSALLSLEIQYF. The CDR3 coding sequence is TGTGCCAGCAAGGTTTCGGCCCTGTTGAGTTTGGAGATCCAGTACTTC.

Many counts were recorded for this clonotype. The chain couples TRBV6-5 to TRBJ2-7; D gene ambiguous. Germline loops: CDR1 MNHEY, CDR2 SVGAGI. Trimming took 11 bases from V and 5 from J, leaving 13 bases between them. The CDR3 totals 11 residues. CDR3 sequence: CASWAGNEQYF. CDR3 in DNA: TGTGCCTCCTGGGCAGGCAACGAGCAGTACTTC.

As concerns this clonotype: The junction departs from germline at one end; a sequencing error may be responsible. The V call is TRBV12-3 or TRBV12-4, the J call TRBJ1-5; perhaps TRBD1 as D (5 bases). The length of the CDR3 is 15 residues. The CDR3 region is CASTRGTAINQSQHF. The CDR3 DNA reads TGTGCCAGCACGCGGGGCACCGCAATAAATCAGTCCCAGCATTTT.

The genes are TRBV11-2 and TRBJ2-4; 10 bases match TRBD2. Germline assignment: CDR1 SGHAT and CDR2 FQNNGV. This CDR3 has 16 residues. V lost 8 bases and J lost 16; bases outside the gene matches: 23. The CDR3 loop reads CASCLYSGRNANIHYF. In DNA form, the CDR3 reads TGTGCCAGCTGTCTATATAGCGGGAGGAATGCGAACATACATTACTTC. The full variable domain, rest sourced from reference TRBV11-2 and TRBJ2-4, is EAGVAQSPRYKIIEKRQSVAFWCNPISGHATLYWYQQILGQGPKLLIQFQNNGVVDDSQLPKDRFSAERLKGVDSTLKIQPAKLEDSAVYLCASCLYSGRNANIHYFGAGTRLSVL.

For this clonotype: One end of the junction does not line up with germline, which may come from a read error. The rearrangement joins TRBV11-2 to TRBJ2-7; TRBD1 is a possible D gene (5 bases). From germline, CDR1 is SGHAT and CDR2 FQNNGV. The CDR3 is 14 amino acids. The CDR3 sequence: CASSFSGASYEHYF. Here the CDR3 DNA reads TGTGCCAGCAGTTTTTCTGGGGCGTCCTACGAGCATTACTTC.

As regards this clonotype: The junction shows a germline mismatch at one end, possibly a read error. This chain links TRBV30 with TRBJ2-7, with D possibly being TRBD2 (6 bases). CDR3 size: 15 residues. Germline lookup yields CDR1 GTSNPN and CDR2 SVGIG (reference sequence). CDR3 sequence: CVWRAVRTEHYEQYF. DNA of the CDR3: TGTGTCTGGAGGGCCGTTAGGACGGAGCACTACGAGCAGTACTTC.

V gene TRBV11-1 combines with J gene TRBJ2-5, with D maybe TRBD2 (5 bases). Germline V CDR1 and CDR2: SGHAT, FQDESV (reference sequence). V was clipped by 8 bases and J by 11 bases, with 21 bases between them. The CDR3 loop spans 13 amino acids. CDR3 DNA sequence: TGTGCCAGCCGTGAGCTAGCTACCTACGGGCAGTACTTC. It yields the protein CASRELATYGQYF. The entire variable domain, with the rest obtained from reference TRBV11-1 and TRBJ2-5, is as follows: EAEVAQSPRYKITEKSQAVAFWCDPISGHATLYWYRQILGQGPELLVQFQDESVVDDSQLPKDRFSAERLKGVDSTLKIQPAELGDSAMYLCASRELATYGQYFGPGTRLLVL.